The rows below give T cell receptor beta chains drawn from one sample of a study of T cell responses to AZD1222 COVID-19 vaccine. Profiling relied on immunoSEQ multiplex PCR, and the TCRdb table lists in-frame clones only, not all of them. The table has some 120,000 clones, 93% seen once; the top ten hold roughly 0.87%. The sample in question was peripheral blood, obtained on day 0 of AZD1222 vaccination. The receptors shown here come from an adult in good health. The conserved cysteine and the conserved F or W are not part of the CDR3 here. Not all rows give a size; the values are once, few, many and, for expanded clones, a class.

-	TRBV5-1	ASSPTGGSSYNSPLH
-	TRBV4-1	ASSQDWGEYQPQH
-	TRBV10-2	ASRSGTLGRGNTIY
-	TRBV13	ASSSGTDYGYT
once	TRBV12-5	ASGLLLELSVQPQH
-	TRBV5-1	ASSLRDRDSGANVLT
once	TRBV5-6	ASSLVPGGEAF
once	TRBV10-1	ASSDPQADTQY
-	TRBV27	ASSPGRSFYGYT
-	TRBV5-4	ASSLGKDGYT